This TCR beta chain was observed in a study of PD-L1 blockade in urothelial cancer (TCRdb year 2017). Regarding the study in general: All patients started therapy in the mid-2010s and received atezolizumab 1,200 mg intravenously every 3 weeks. Blood samples gave median yields of roughly 150,000 T cells and more than 80,000 unique TCRs, along with a median clonality of roughly 0.08. Pretreatment blood TCR-seq was available for under 35 patients, at least one posttreatment blood collection was obtained for about 24 patients, and tumor TCR-seq was available for about 24 patients. Durable clinical benefit meant progression-free survival longer than 6 months, and TCR features were also tested against progression-free and overall survival. Patients had an ECOG performance status of 0 or 1 and had received between 0 and 3 prior chemotherapy regimens. Blood samples were analyzed at two time points: 3 weeks after treatment start (second dose) and 6 weeks after treatment start. In the same patients, pretreatment tumors underwent whole exome sequencing and RNA sequencing in addition to TCR sequencing. Twenty-five of 29 patients were males with bladder-origin urothelial cancer, and about 65% of the roughly 30 reported a prior smoking history. An exploratory multi-omic analysis was conducted of the somatic, immune and clinical correlates of response to PD-L1 blockade with atezolizumab in urothelial cancer. Nine patients reached durable clinical benefit, while roughly 22 patients did not. Pretreatment tumor samples, along with matched peripheral blood collected serially before and after atezolizumab treatment, underwent TCR sequencing.

In the paper's terms, the time point label means: pretreatment peripheral blood. The cohort included some 30 patients with locally advanced or metastatic urothelial carcinoma who were treated at Memorial Sloan Kettering on a trial protocol. Peripheral blood mononuclear cells were collected pretreatment and during treatment, with between 1 and 8 total time points per patient. The Qiagen DNeasy Blood extraction kit was used to purify genomic DNA from total PBMCs and from tumor samples. PBMCs were collected pretreatment and during treatment and were isolated and stored as previously described. About this clone: Its antigen is currently not known. The input lacks base qualities; no much larger clone sits a single base away.

The germline V gene supplies CDR1 KGHSH and CDR2 LQKENI. V is cut by 6 bases and J by 8 bases, and the space between the germline ends is 19 bases. Inclusive of the bounding cysteine and phenylalanine, the CDR3 is 14 residues long. Solely the CDR3 DNA is kept, with 42 bases framed from the first base. Synthetic TCR analog templates were spiked into each PCR so that absolute template abundance could be estimated from read counts. TCRbeta CDR3 regions were amplified from genomic DNA with bias-controlled V and J gene primers using the immunoSEQ assay. Rearranged TCRbeta segments were sequenced at approximately 20X coverage. Regarding the original processing steps: Sequencing errors were corrected by clustering and CDR3s were annotated against IMGT to assign V, D and J genes. Downstream analyses used only productive TCRbeta rearrangements and left out out-of-frame or stop-codon sequences. To compute clonality, Shannon entropy was normalized by the log of the number of unique productive sequences and then subtracted from one. Clones differing between time points or between blood and tumor were identified by Fisher's exact test with Benjamini-Hochberg correction at adjusted p below 0.01. The immuneACCESS repertoire file appears here via TCRdb, limited to in-frame rearrangements. These files lack a portion of the clones; in checked studies, under half of the deficit traces to unresolved V genes, and the cause of the others is not known. The D gene and trimming were derived from the DNA, and the V and J assignments and clone size from that table. This sample holds 30,000 to 40,000 clones; around four fifths were observed only once. Together, the top ten hold 13% to 15% of the sample.

The paper's findings and limits, for the study overall: Among patients with durable benefit, tumor-associated TCR clones showed greater expansion in peripheral blood 3 weeks after treatment started (n of about 20, p = 0.022). Improved progression-free and overall survival was found to be associated with pretreatment peripheral blood TCR clonality below the median. Because of the small sample size (n ≈ 27) and the many exploratory analyses performed, the results are intended to be regarded as hypothesis-generating.

This receptor was identified in a man aged 80 or over with urothelial cancer. The source was PBMCs, collected around atezolizumab (anti-PD-L1) treatment. In this chain, TRBV18 is recombined with TRBJ1-2, with the D gene uncertain. The CDR3 sequence is CASSSGTDARGYTF. The sequenced DNA is TGTGCCAGCTCGTCAGGAACAGACGCACGGGGCTACACCTTC.